These T cell receptor beta chains were read from a single sample in a study of T cells in Graves' hyperthyroidism and ophthalmopathy. TCRdb redid the calling of the multiplex PCR reads with MiXCR, one entry per CDR3 protein. The sample contains approximately 370,000 distinct CDR3 sequences, approximately 17% of which appear only once. Sequencing was carried out using blood. Every receptor here comes from a woman aged 25 to 39 with Graves' hyperthyroidism that later progressed to Graves' ophthalmopathy. The conserved cysteine and the conserved F or W are not part of the CDR3 here. The size of a clone is reported for some rows only, either as once, few or many, or as a class for expanded clones.

V gene	clone size	J gene	CDR3 protein
TRBV12-3/TRBV12-4	many	TRBJ1-3	ATRGLGDTIY
TRBV27	many	TRBJ1-1	ASSFMTDEAF
TRBV12-3/TRBV12-4	.	TRBJ2-7	ASSPPGDEQY
TRBV27	many	TRBJ2-3	ASSFERVEGTDTQY
TRBV11-2	.	TRBJ2-3	ASTPLPINTDTQY
TRBV19	many	TRBJ1-1	ASSSRWGYTEAF
TRBV10-1	.	TRBJ2-7	ASSAGLAGTYEQY
TRBV6-1	.	TRBJ1-1	ASSHQGAATEAF
TRBV20-1	many	TRBJ2-1	SACSLDSTSYNEQF
TRBV9	.	TRBJ2-5	ASSTPRDGYQETQY
TRBV3-1	many	TRBJ2-1	ASSSGPGLQF
TRBV12-3/TRBV12-4	.	TRBJ2-3	ASLRGYTQY
TRBV29-1	few	TRBJ2-1	SVAGASNEQF
TRBV9	.	TRBJ2-2	ASSVAGRGGELF
TRBV5-1	.	TRBJ1-5	ASSLAWCQPQH
TRBV27	many	TRBJ2-1	ASSTYKPITYNEQF
TRBV11-2	many	TRBJ1-4	ASSRTRFGGTNEKLF
TRBV19	many	TRBJ2-7	ASSIVSGGPYEQY
TRBV12-3/TRBV12-4	many	TRBJ1-2	ASSRQEGGYT
TRBV4-1	.	TRBJ1-5	ASSQLTGGQPQH
TRBV28	.	TRBJ1-1	ASSLDREAGNTEAF
TRBV20-1	many	TRBJ2-1	SATPGGTSYNEQF
TRBV3-1	many	TRBJ1-2	ASKAAGVPYGYT